This TCR beta chain was found in a study of T cell repertoires in cytomegalovirus infection. Background on the study: Selected CMV epitopes included recently identified HLA-C-restricted ones as well as well-studied HLA-B-restricted ones. Evidence of both CMV infection and a matching HLA type came from public TCR beta signatures.

This CDR3 has 15 residues. Germline V lookup: CDR1 MNHNS, CDR2 SASEGT. Unmatched junction bases numbered 15, after V lost 6 bases and J lost 7 bases. Via MiXCR, TCRdb re-called the reads, giving one row per CDR3 protein. The sample yields 900,000 to 950,000 distinct CDR3 sequences, 31% seen once. This clonotype was seen repeatedly, ten times or more. Its antigen is undetermined. General study findings and limits: The ex vivo response was dominated by HLA-C-restricted CMV-specific TCR beta clonotypes.

This receptor was identified in a human donor in good health (CMV status not recorded). Some clones in this sample may be carry-over from other donors' samples. This material consisted of cultured CD8+ T cells from PBMCs, taken from culture after CMV antigen stimulation. This chain uses TRBV6-1 with TRBJ2-7; TRBD1 aligns across 7 bases. CDR3 coding DNA: TGTGCCAGCAGCCCGGTCCCCCGACAGGGAAGGGAGCAGTACGTC. Protein sequence: CASSPVPRQGREQYV.